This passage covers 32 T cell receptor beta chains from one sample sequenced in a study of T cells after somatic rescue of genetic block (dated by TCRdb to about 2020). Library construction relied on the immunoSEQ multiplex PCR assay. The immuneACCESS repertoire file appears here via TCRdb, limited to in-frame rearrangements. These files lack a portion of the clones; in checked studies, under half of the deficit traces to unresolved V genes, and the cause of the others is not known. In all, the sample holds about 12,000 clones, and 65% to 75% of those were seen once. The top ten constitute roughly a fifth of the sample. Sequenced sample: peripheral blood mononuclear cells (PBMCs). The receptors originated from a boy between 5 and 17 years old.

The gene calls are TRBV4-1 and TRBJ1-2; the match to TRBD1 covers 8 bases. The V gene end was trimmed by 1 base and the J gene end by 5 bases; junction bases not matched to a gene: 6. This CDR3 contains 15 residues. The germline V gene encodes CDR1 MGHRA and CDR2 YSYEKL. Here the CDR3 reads CASSQAPQGAYGYTF. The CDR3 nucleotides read TGCGCCAGCAGCCAAGCGCCGCAGGGGGCATATGGCTACACCTTC.

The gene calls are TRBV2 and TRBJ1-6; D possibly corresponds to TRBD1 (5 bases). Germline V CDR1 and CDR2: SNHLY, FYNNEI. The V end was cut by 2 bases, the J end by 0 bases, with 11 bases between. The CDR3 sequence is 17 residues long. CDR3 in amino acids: CASSENRLSSYNSPLHF. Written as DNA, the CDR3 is TGTGCCAGCAGTGAAAACAGGTTGAGCTCCTATAATTCACCCCTCCACTTT.

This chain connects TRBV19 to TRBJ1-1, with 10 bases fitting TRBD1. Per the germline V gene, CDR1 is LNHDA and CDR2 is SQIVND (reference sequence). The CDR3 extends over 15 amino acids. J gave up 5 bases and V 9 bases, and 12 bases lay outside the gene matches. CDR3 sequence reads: CASSGDRGRYTEAFF. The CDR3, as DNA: TGTGCCAGCAGTGGCGACAGGGGGCGATATACTGAAGCTTTCTTT.

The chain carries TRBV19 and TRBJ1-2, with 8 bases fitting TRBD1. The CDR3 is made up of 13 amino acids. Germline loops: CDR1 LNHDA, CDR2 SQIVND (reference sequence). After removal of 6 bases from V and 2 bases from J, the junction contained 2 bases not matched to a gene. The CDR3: CASRTGANYGYTF. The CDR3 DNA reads TGTGCCAGTAGGACAGGGGCCAACTATGGCTACACCTTC.

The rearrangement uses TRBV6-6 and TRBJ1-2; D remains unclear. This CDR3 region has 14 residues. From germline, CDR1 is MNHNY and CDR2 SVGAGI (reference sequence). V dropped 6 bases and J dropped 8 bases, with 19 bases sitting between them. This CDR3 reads CASSSRRSERGYTF. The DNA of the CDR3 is TGTGCCAGCAGCTCCAGACGGTCCGAAAGGGGCTACACCTTC.

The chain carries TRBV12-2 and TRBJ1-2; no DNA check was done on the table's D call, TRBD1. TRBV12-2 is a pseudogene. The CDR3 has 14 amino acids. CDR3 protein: CASRPRQVNYGYTF. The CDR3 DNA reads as TGTGCAAGTCGCCCCAGACAAGTAAACTATGGCTACACCTTC.

CDR3 loop: CASSSQAWTGIKTGELFF. The CDR3 DNA reads TGTGCCAGCAGTTCGCAAGCTTGGACAGGGATAAAAACCGGGGAGCTGTTTTTT. The chain combines TRBV28 with TRBJ2-2, with TRBD1 matching 8 bases. After removal of 4 bases from V and 5 bases from J, the junction contained 15 bases not matched to a gene. The germline CDR1 and CDR2 sequences are MDHEN and SYDVKM. The CDR3 runs to 18 residues.

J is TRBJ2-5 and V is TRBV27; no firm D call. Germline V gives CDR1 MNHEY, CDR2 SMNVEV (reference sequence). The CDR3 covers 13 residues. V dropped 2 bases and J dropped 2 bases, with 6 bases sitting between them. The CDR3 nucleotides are TGTGCCAGCAGTTTAAGAGGTCAAGAGACCCAGTACTTC. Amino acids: CASSLRGQETQYF.

The CDR3 loop reads CASVKGAGETQYF. The CDR3 DNA is TGTGCCAGTGTGAAAGGGGCCGGGGAGACCCAGTACTTC. The J gene is TRBJ2-5, the V gene TRBV19; TRBD1 might be the D (5 bases). Germline CDR1 reads LNHDA; CDR2 reads SQIVND (reference sequence). This CDR3 is built from 13 residues. V lost 8 bases, J lost 5 bases, and 15 bases lay in between.

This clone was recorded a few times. The CDR3 protein is CAWRVRGSTDTQYF. The CDR3 region has the DNA TGTGCCTGGAGAGTGCGGGGCAGCACAGATACGCAGTATTTT. The gene calls are TRBV30 and TRBJ2-3; TRBD2 might be the D (6 bases). The germline gives CDR1 GTSNPN, CDR2 SVGIG (reference sequence). This CDR3 is 14 amino acids long. Trimming removed 3 bases from V and 0 bases from J, with 10 bases in between.

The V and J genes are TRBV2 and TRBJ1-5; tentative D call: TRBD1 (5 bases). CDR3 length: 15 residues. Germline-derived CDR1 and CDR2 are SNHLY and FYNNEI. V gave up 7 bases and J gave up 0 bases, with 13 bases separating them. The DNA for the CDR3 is TGTGCCAGCAAGGGTAGACAGCTTAGCAATCAGCCCCAGCATTTT. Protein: CASKGRQLSNQPQHF.

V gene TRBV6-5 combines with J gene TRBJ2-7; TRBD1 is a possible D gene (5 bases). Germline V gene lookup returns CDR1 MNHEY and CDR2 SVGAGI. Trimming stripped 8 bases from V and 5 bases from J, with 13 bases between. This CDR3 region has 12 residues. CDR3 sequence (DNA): TGTGCCAGCTCAGGGCCTGGAGACGAGCAGTACTTC. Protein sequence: CASSGPGDEQYF.

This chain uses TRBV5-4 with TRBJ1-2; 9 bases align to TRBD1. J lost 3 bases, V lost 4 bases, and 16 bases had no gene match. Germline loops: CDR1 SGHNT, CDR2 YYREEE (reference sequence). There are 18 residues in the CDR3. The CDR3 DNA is TGTGCCAGCAGCCCCGTTTTGGGGGACAGGGCATTGCACTATGGCTACACCTTC. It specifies CASSPVLGDRALHYGYTF.

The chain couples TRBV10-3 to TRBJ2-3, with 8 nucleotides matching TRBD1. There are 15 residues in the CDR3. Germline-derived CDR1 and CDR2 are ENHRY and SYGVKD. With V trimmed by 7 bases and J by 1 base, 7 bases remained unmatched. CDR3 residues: CAIKGQQGGTDTQYF. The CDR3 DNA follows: TGTGCCATCAAGGGCCAACAGGGGGGCACAGATACGCAGTATTTT.

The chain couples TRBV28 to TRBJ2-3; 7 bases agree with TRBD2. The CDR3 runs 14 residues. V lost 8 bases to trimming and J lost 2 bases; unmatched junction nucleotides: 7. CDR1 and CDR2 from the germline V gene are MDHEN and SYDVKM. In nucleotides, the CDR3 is TGTGCCAGCGAGGAAGCGGGAACCACAGATACGCAGTATTTT. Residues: CASEEAGTTDTQYF. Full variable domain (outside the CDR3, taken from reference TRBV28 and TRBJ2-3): DVKVTQSSRYLVKRTGEKVFLECVQDMDHENMFWYRQDPGLGLRLIYFSYDVKMKEKGDIPEGYSVSREKKERFSLILESASTNQTSMYLCASEEAGTTDTQYFGPGTRLTVL.

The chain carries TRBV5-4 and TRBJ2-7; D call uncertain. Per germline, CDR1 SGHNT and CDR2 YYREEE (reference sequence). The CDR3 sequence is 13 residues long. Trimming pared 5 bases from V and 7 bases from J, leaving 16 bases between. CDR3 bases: TGTGCCAGCAGTTTTGGGCATTATGGGGAGCAGTACTTC. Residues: CASSFGHYGEQYF.

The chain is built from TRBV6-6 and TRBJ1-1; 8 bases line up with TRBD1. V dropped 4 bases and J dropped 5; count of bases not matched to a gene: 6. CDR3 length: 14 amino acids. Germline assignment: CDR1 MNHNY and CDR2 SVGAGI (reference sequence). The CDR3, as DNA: TGTGCCAGCAGTTCCTTACAGGGGGTAACTGAAGCTTTCTTT. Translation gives CASSSLQGVTEAFF.

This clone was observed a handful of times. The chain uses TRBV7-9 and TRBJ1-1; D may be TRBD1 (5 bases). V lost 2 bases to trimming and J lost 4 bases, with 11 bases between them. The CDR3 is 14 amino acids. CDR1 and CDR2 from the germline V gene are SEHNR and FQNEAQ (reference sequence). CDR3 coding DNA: TGTGCCAGCAGCTTATTAGGGGATAGCACTGAAGCTTTCTTT. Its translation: CASSLLGDSTEAFF.

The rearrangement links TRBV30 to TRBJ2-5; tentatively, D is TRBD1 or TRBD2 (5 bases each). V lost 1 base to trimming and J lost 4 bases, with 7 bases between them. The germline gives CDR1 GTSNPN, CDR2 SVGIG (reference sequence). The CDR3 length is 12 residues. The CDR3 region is CAWSGGRETQYF. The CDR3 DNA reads TGTGCCTGGAGTGGGGGGAGAGAGACCCAGTACTTC.

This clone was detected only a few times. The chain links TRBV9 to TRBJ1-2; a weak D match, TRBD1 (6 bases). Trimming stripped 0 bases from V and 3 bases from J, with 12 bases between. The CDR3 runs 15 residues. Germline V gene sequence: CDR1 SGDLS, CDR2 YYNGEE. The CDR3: CASSVVAGEYYGYTF. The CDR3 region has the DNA TGTGCCAGCAGCGTAGTGGCAGGGGAGTACTATGGCTACACCTTC.

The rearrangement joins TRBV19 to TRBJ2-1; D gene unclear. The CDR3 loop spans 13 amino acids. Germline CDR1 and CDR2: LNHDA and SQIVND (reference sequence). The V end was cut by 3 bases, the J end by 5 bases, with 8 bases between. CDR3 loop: CASSIGRDNEQFF. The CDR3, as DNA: TGTGCCAGTAGTATTGGCCGAGACAATGAGCAGTTCTTC.

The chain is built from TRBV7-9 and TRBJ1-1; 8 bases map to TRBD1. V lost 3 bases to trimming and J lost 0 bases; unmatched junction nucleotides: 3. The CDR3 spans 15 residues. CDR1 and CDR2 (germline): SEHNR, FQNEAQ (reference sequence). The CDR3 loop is CASSLGTGMNTEAFF. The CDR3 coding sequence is TGTGCCAGCAGCTTGGGGACAGGTATGAACACTGAAGCTTTCTTT.

The CDR3 DNA reads TGTGCCAGCAGTTCGGGACAGAACTATGGCTACACCTTC. Protein sequence: CASSSGQNYGYTF. The V and J genes are TRBV28 and TRBJ1-2, with 7 bases lining up with TRBD1. The CDR3 loop spans 13 amino acids. CDR1 is MDHEN, CDR2 SYDVKM, per germline. The ends lost 4 bases at V and 2 bases at J; junction bases unmatched: 1.

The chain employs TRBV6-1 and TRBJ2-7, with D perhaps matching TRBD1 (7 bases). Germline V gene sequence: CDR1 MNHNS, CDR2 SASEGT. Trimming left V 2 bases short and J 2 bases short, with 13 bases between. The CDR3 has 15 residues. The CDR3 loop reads CASSERTGGAYEQYF. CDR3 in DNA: TGTGCCAGCAGTGAACGGACAGGAGGGGCCTACGAGCAGTACTTC.

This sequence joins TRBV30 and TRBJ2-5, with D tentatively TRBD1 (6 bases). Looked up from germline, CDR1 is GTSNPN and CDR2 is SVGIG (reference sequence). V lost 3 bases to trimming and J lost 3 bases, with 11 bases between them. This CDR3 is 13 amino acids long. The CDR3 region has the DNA TGTGCCTGGAGGCGTCAGGGGAAAGAGACCCAGTACTTC. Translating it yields CAWRRQGKETQYF.

The CDR3, as DNA: TGTGCCAGCTCACGATCCATGACAGGGAGAGCGGAGGGCTACACCTTC. This encodes CASSRSMTGRAEGYTF. V and J are TRBV18 and TRBJ1-2; 7 nucleotides line up with TRBD1. Germline values: CDR1 KGHSH, CDR2 LQKENI. After removal of 4 bases from V and 8 bases from J, the junction contained 16 bases not matched to a gene. CDR3 length: 16 amino acids.

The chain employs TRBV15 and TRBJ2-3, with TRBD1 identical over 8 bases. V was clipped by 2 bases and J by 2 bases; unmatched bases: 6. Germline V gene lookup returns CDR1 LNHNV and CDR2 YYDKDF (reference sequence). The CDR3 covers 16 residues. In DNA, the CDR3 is TGTGCCACCAGCAGACTACAGGGGGACTTCACAGATACGCAGTATTTT. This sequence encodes CATSRLQGDFTDTQYF.

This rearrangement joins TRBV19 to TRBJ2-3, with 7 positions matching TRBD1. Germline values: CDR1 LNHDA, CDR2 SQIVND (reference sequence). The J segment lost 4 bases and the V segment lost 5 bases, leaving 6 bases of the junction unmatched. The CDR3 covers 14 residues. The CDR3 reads CASSEDRVADTQYF. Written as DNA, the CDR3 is TGTGCCAGTAGTGAAGACAGGGTAGCAGATACGCAGTATTTT.

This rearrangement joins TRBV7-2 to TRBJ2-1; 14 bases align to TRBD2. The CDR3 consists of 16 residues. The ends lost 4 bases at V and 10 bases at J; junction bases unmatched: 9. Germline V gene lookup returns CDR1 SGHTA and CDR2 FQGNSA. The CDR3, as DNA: TGTGCCAGCAGCTCTTGGGGACTAGCGGGAGCGAGAGAGCAGTTCTTC. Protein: CASSSWGLAGAREQFF.

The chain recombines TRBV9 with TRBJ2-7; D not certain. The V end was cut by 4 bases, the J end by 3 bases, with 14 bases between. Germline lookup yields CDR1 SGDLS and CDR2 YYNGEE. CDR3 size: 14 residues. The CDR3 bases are TGTGCCAGCAGCAGGACCCTCTTTGACTACGAGCAGTACTTC. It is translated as CASSRTLFDYEQYF.

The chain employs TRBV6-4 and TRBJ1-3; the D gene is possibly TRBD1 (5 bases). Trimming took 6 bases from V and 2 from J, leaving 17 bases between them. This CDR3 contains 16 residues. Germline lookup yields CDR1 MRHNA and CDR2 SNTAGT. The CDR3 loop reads CASSGAPGGPGNTIYF. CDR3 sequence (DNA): TGTGCCAGCAGCGGGGCTCCGGGGGGACCTGGAAACACCATATATTTT.

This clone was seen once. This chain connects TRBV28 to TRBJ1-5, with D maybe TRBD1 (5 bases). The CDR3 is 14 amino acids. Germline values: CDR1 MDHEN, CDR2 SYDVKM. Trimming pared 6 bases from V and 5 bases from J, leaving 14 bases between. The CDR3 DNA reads TGTGCCAGCAGCTTCAGGGAAAGGGATCAGCCCCAGCATTTT. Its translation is CASSFRERDQPQHF.